This TCR beta chain originates from a study of blood T cell repertoires in COVID-19. Across the study: PBMCs, B-cell-depleted T cells, or T cells were the source of the cDNA or gDNA that made up the material.

Donors were grouped by their self-reported clinical history. Before being deemed recovered, Cohort 3 donors had two negative PCRs, clearance, or symptom resolution. From germline, CDR1 is SGHRS and CDR2 YFSETQ. V lost 0 bases to trimming and J lost 4 bases; unmatched junction nucleotides: 3. This CDR3 is 15 amino acids long. In the authors' methods: Estimation of nucleated cell counts was performed using reference gene primer amplification. Clones were sequenced by immunoSEQ multiplex PCR, and TCRdb holds only the in-frame ones, with some missing. That table gives V, J and clone size, and the DNA gave D and trimming. The sample has 40,000 to 50,000 clones, around 86% seen once; the top ten hold 3% to 3.5%.

The sequenced material came from PBMCs or T cells enriched from blood (not recorded which). This clonotype was obtained from a woman in her 50s who had recovered from COVID-19. The chain combines TRBV5-1 with TRBJ2-1, with TRBD2 matching over 8 bases. This CDR3 reads CASSLVTSGYNEQFF. Here the CDR3 DNA reads TGCGCCAGCAGCTTGGTAACTAGCGGATACAATGAGCAGTTCTTC. The full variable domain, rest sourced from reference TRBV5-1 and TRBJ2-1, is KAGVTQTPRYLIKTRGQQVTLSCSPISGHRSVSWYQQTPGQGLQFLFEYFSETQRNKGNFPGRFSGRQFSNSRSEMNVSTLELGDSALYLCASSLVTSGYNEQFFGPGTRLTVL.